This T cell receptor (beta chain) was found in a study of control samples from healthy donors and cancer patients. The repertoire was sequenced with immunoSEQ multiplex PCR; TCRdb's copy has only in-frame clones and lacks some. The sample comprises tens of thousands of clones, 93% of which are singletons, and roughly 1.2% rests with the top ten. Germline V gene data show CDR1 as MNHEY and CDR2 as SVGAGI. V lost 9 bases and J 1 base, leaving 12 bases between the germline ends. There are 13 residues in the CDR3. The gene calls are TRBV6-5 and TRBJ1-1; D is possibly TRBD1 (6 bases). What was sequenced was PBMCs. The sequence was obtained from a woman aged 40 to 50 with lung cancer. The CDR3 sequence is CARTGTTNTEAFF. The CDR3 DNA sequence: TGTGCCAGAACAGGGACTACGAACACTGAAGCTTTCTTT.